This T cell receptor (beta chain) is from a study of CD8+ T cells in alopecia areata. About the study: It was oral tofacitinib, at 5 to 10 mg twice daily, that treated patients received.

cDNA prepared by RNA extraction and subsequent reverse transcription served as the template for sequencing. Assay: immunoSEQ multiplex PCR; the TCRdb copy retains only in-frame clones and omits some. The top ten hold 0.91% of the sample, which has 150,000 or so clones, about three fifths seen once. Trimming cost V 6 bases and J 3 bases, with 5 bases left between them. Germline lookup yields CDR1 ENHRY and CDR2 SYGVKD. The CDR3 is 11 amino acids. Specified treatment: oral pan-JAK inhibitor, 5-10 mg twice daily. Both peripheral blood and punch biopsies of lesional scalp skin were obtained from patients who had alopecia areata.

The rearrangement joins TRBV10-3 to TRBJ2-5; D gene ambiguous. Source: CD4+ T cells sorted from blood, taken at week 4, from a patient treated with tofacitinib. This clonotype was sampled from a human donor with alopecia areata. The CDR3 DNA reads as TGTGCCATCAGGGAAAAAGAGACCCAGTACTTC. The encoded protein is CAIREKETQYF.